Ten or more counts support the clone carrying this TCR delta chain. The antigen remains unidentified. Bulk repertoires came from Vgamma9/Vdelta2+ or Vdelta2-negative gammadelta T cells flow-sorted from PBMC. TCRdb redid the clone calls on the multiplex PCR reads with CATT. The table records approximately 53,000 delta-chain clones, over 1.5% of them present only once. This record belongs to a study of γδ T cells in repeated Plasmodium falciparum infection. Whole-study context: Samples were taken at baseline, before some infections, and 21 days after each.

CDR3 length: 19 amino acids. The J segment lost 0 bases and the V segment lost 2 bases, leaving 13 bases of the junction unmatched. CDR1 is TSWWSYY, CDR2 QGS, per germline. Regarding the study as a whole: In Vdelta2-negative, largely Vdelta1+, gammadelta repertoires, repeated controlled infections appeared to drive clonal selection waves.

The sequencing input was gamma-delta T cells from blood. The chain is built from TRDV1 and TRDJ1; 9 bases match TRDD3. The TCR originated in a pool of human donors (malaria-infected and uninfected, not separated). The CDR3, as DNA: TGTGCTCTTGGGGAAGGCCCGTACTGGGGGACTGATGACACCGATAAACTCATCTTT. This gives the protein CALGEGPYWGTDDTDKLIF.